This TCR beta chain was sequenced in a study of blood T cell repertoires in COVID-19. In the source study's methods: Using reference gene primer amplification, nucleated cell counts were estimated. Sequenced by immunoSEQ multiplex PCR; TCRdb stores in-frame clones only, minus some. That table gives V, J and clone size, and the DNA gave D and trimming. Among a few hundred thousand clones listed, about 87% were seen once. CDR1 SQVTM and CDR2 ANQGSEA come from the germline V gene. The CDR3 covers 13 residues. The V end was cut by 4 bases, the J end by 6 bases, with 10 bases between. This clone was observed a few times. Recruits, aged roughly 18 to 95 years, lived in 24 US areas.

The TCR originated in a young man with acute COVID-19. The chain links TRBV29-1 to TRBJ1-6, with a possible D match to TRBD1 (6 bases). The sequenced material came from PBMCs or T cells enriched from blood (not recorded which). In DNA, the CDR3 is TGCAGCGTTGGGGAGGGGGTTAATTCACCCCTCCACTTT. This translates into CSVGEGVNSPLHF.